The 21 T cell receptor beta chains given below trace back to one sample, sequenced in a study of T cell responses to AZD1222 COVID-19 vaccine. Repertoires were generated with immunoSEQ multiplex PCR, while TCRdb's copy carries only in-frame clones and drops some. The sample has roughly 80,000 clones; 90% are singletons. Here the sequenced sample was peripheral blood, taken 28 days after the second AZD1222 dose. These TCRs come from an adult who received the AZD1222 COVID-19 vaccine.

V and J are TRBV18 and TRBJ2-7; 7 bases match TRBD1. The V gene end was trimmed by 4 bases and the J gene end by 2 bases; junction bases not matched to a gene: 2. This CDR3 spans 13 amino acids. Germline-derived CDR1 and CDR2 are KGHSH and LQKENI. DNA of the CDR3: TGTGCCAGCTCACTAACAGGGGCCTACGAGCAGTACTTC. It codes for CASSLTGAYEQYF.

The rearrangement joins TRBV19 to TRBJ2-1, with 11 nucleotides matching TRBD2. There are 15 residues in the CDR3. The junction had 5 bases not matched to a gene; V was cut back by 4 bases and J by 6 bases. Germline-derived CDR1 and CDR2 are LNHDA and SQIVND (reference sequence). The CDR3 is CASSKTSGNSNEQFF. CDR3 nucleotides: TGTGCCAGTAGTAAGACTAGCGGGAATAGCAATGAGCAGTTCTTC.

The V and J genes are TRBV7-9 and TRBJ1-1; the D is unclear. The CDR3 consists of 11 residues. The V end lost 5 bases, the J end lost 3 bases, and 4 bases lay between the germline ends. Per germline, CDR1 SEHNR and CDR2 FQNEAQ (reference sequence). The chain's CDR3 is CASSLDTEAFF. The CDR3 nucleotides read TGTGCCAGCAGCCTCGACACTGAAGCTTTCTTT.

V is TRBV24-1 and J is TRBJ2-2, with TRBD2 identical over 13 bases. The CDR3 loop spans 18 amino acids. Germline lookup yields CDR1 KGHDR and CDR2 SFDVKD. V was pared by 5 bases and J by 2 bases, with 7 bases of the junction left unmatched. CDR3 sequence reads: CATSAPGLAGLNTGELFF. The CDR3 DNA reads TGTGCCACCAGTGCCCCGGGACTAGCGGGACTTAACACCGGGGAGCTGTTTTTT.

The table lists this clone with a few counts. The V call is TRBV9, the J call TRBJ2-7; 9 bases line up with TRBD1. J lost 3 bases, V lost 3 bases, and 1 base had no gene match. This CDR3 spans 13 amino acids. Germline loops: CDR1 SGDLS, CDR2 YYNGEE. CDR3 bases: TGTGCCAGCAGCGAGGGACAGGGCTACGAGCAGTACTTC. Its translation is CASSEGQGYEQYF.

This chain uses TRBV5-1 with TRBJ2-3, with a weak D call TRBD1 (5 bases). The germline V gene has CDR1 SGHRS and CDR2 YFSETQ. V shed 4 bases and J shed 10 bases, with 13 bases lying between them. The CDR3 spans 12 residues. The CDR3 sequence is CASSTDTDAQYF. As DNA, the CDR3 is TGCGCCAGCAGCACGGACACCGACGCGCAGTATTTT.

The chain couples TRBV27 to TRBJ2-3; a possible D gene is TRBD1 (8 bases). Germline V gene lookup returns CDR1 MNHEY and CDR2 SMNVEV (reference sequence). Trimming removed 5 bases from V and 5 bases from J, with 17 bases in between. The CDR3 covers 15 residues. CDR3 amino acids: CASSQGQGGRDTQYF. The CDR3 DNA reads as TGTGCCAGCAGTCAAGGACAGGGAGGGCGAGATACGCAGTATTTT.

The rearrangement links TRBV5-4 to TRBJ2-7; the D is unclear. Germline assignment: CDR1 SGHNT and CDR2 YYREEE (reference sequence). The CDR3 contains 12 residues. V gave up 2 bases and J gave up 2 bases, with 5 bases separating them. The CDR3 reads CASSFWTYEQYF. The CDR3 nucleotides are TGTGCCAGCAGCTTTTGGACCTACGAGCAGTACTTC.

The V call is TRBV7-9, the J call TRBJ1-1; D unclear. Germline loops: CDR1 SEHNR, CDR2 FQNEAQ (reference sequence). The CDR3 loop spans 15 amino acids. Between the trimmed V and J ends, which lost 6 bases and 0 bases, there was a span of 14 bases. CDR3: CASRPRQTMNTEAFF. The CDR3, as DNA: TGTGCCAGCAGACCCCGACAAACAATGAACACTGAAGCTTTCTTT. Looking up the rest from reference TRBV7-9 and TRBJ1-1 gives the full variable domain: DTGVSQNPRHKITKRGQNVTFRCDPISEHNRLYWYRQTLGQGPEFLTYFQNEAQLEKSRLLSDRFSAERPKGSFSTLEIQRTEQGDSAMYLCASRPRQTMNTEAFFGQGTRLTVV.

This clone has only one observation. The chain carries TRBV19 and TRBJ2-7, with 7 nucleotides matching TRBD1. Per the germline V gene, CDR1 is LNHDA and CDR2 is SQIVND (reference sequence). The CDR3 has 16 amino acids. Unmatched junction bases numbered 9, after V lost 4 bases and J lost 0 bases. The chain's CDR3 is CASSNSDRTSSYEQYF. CDR3 DNA sequence: TGTGCCAGTAGTAATTCGGACAGGACCAGCTCCTACGAGCAGTACTTC.

The rearrangement links TRBV6-1 to TRBJ1-2; D uncertain. CDR3 length: 14 residues. V was pared by 0 bases and J by 8 bases, with 13 bases between. The germline gives CDR1 MNHNS, CDR2 SASEGT. CDR3 coding DNA: TGTGCCAGCAGTGAAGCGCACCGGGGAGGGGGCTACACCTTC. Translating gives CASSEAHRGGGYTF.

As for this clone: The sample contains more than one DNA sequence encoding this CDR3. The chain employs TRBV23-1 and TRBJ2-6, with a possible D match to TRBD1 (6 bases). TRBV23-1 is known as an ORF, though its function is uncertain. There are 18 residues in the CDR3. V was trimmed by 2 bases and J by 0 bases, leaving 14 bases between them. This CDR3 is CASSQIRQEISGANVLTF. The CDR3 nucleotides are TGCGCCAGCAGTCAAATACGACAGGAGATCTCTGGGGCCAACGTCCTGACTTTC.

The chain uses TRBV5-1 and TRBJ2-3, with D unclear. Trimming shortened V by 4 bases and J by 11 bases, and 17 bases separated the two germline ends. CDR1 and CDR2 (germline): SGHRS, YFSETQ. The CDR3 consists of 13 residues. CDR3 DNA: TGCGCCAGCAGCCCAGATGGGCGAGGCAGGCAGTATTTT. Protein: CASSPDGRGRQYF.

The chain has TRBV24-1 and TRBJ2-1; 10 positions match TRBD2. V shed 4 bases and J 10 bases; nucleotides not matched to a gene: 12. The CDR3 covers 16 residues. Germline V gives CDR1 KGHDR, CDR2 SFDVKD. The CDR3 region is CATSEEDSGGIWEQFF. CDR3 nucleotides: TGTGCCACCAGTGAGGAAGATAGCGGGGGGATTTGGGAGCAGTTCTTC.

The genes are TRBV27 and TRBJ1-1, with TRBD1 matching over 7 bases. The CDR3 totals 13 residues. The V segment lost 5 bases and the J segment 4 bases; nucleotides outside the gene matches: 4. In germline, CDR1 is MNHEY, CDR2 SMNVEV (reference sequence). The CDR3 coding sequence is TGTGCCAGCAGTCTGACAGGGACCACTGAAGCTTTCTTT. Encoded protein: CASSLTGTTEAFF.

This chain joins TRBV7-3 and TRBJ2-3; TRBD2 matches at 10 bases. The V and J ends lost 4 bases and 1 base, in that order; junction bases with no gene match: 2. The CDR3 sequence is 15 residues long. The germline gives CDR1 SGHTA, CDR2 FQGTGA. The CDR3 sequence: CASSSGLAGTDTQYF. The DNA for the CDR3 is TGTGCCAGCAGCTCAGGACTAGCGGGCACAGATACGCAGTATTTT.

The chain is built from TRBV20-1 and TRBJ2-1; 7 positions agree with TRBD2. Germline loops: CDR1 DFQATT, CDR2 SNEGSKA (reference sequence). The CDR3 spans 13 residues. The J segment lost 9 bases and the V segment lost 3 bases, leaving 8 bases of the junction unmatched. The CDR3 bases are TGCAGTGCTAGTCGAGGACTAGATCGTGAGCAGTTCTTC. It translates to CSASRGLDREQFF.

This clone has a single count. The V gene is TRBV7-9, the J gene TRBJ1-2; 7 bases map to TRBD1. The germline gives CDR1 SEHNR, CDR2 FQNEAQ (reference sequence). The J segment lost 3 bases and the V segment lost 1 base, leaving 2 bases of the junction unmatched. CDR3 length: 14 residues. The CDR3: CASSLGGTDYGYTF. CDR3 bases: TGTGCCAGCAGCTTAGGGGGGACAGACTATGGCTACACCTTC.

The rearrangement links TRBV19 to TRBJ1-2; 9 bases match TRBD1. Germline CDR1 LNHDA, CDR2 SQIVND (reference sequence). With 5 bases clipped from V and 6 bases from J, the junction kept 4 bases outside the gene matches. There are 13 residues in the CDR3. In DNA, the CDR3 is TGTGCCAGTAGTCCCCGGGACAGGGATGGCTACACCTTC. Protein sequence: CASSPRDRDGYTF.

The CDR3 DNA is TGTGCCAGCTCGGGAGCAGGGGAAAACTATGGCTACACCTTC. It encodes CASSGAGENYGYTF. V is TRBV18 and J is TRBJ1-2, with D perhaps TRBD1 (6 bases). Trimming cost V 6 bases and J 2 bases, with 13 bases left between them. The length of the CDR3 is 14 residues. Germline V gene sequence: CDR1 KGHSH, CDR2 LQKENI.

This clone was seen only once. The chain links TRBV5-1 to TRBJ1-4; D perhaps matches TRBD1 (6 bases). CDR1 SGHRS and CDR2 YFSETQ come from the germline V gene. Trimming took off 4 bases at V and 7 bases at J, with 14 bases between the two ends. This CDR3 has 14 amino acids. CDR3 nucleotides: TGCGCCAGCAGCACAGGGTTGGGAATTGAAAAACTGTTTTTT. Translating gives CASSTGLGIEKLFF. The full variable domain, with the rest looked up from reference TRBV5-1 and TRBJ1-4, is KAGVTQTPRYLIKTRGQQVTLSCSPISGHRSVSWYQQTPGQGLQFLFEYFSETQRNKGNFPGRFSGRQFSNSRSEMNVSTLELGDSALYLCASSTGLGIEKLFFGSGTQLSVL.